The 30 T cell receptor beta chains given below trace back to one sample, sequenced in a study of beta chain features in type 1 diabetes. Their specific antigens are unknown. Study-wide points: Moderate but significant shortening of TCRB CDR3s was recorded in all four CD4+ subsets from Type 1 diabetes patients.

Sequenced material consisted of expressed TCRB transcripts (all of the isolated RNA was reverse transcribed). TCRdb keeps only in-frame clones here, not all; method: immunoSEQ multiplex PCR. The table records roughly 300,000 clones, roughly 8.8% of them present only once. Specimen: central memory CD4+ T cells from blood. These receptors all stem from a man aged 25-45 years with type 1 diabetes.

This clone was seen more than once but under ten times. This sequence joins TRBV5-6 and TRBJ2-3; D is perhaps TRBD2 (5 bases). Germline assignment: CDR1 SGHDT and CDR2 YYEEEE. This CDR3 is built from 12 residues. Trimming removed 4 bases at V and 5 bases at J, with 8 bases between. CDR3 protein: CASSLEEDTQYF. The CDR3 DNA sequence: TGTGCCAGCAGCCTGGAGGAAGATACGCAGTATTTT.

CDR3: CASSVGGEQYF. CDR3 nucleotides: TGTGCCAGCAGCGTTGGCGGCGAGCAGTACTTC. The rearrangement uses TRBV9 and TRBJ2-7; D is uncertain. Trimming removed 2 bases at V and 6 bases at J, with 6 bases between. Germline V gene sequence: CDR1 SGDLS, CDR2 YYNGEE. The CDR3 spans 11 residues.

This clone was picked up a small number of times. V usage is TRBV5-1 and J usage is TRBJ2-5; D may be TRBD1 (6 bases). The CDR3 has 16 amino acids. V lost 0 bases to trimming and J lost 5 bases, with 17 bases between them. Germline V gene sequence: CDR1 SGHRS, CDR2 YFSETQ. Written as DNA, the CDR3 is TGCGCCAGCAGCTTGGGGGCGGACAGTACTCAGGAGACCCAGTACTTC. This codes for CASSLGADSTQETQYF. Full variable domain (rest looked up from reference TRBV5-1 and TRBJ2-5): KAGVTQTPRYLIKTRGQQVTLSCSPISGHRSVSWYQQTPGQGLQFLFEYFSETQRNKGNFPGRFSGRQFSNSRSEMNVSTLELGDSALYLCASSLGADSTQETQYFGPGTRLLVL.

This clone has a handful of counts. This chain links TRBV5-6 with TRBJ1-5, with no clear D. CDR1 is SGHDT and CDR2 is YYEEEE in the germline V gene. The CDR3 extends over 13 amino acids. The ends were cut back, 1 base at V and 1 base at J, with 3 bases in the middle. The CDR3 bases are TGTGCCAGCAGCTTGTGGAGCAATCAGCCCCAGCATTTT. Protein product: CASSLWSNQPQHF. Together with reference TRBV5-6 and TRBJ1-5, the CDR3 gives the full variable domain: DAGVTQSPTHLIKTRGQQVTLRCSPKSGHDTVSWYQQALGQGPQFIFQYYEEEERQRGNFPDRFSGHQFPNYSSELNVNALLLGDSALYLCASSLWSNQPQHFGDGTRLSIL.

This clone has a count of ten or more. The rearrangement joins TRBV5-4 to TRBJ2-5; TRBD2 aligns across 8 bases. The CDR3 runs to 14 residues. Germline CDR1 and CDR2: SGHNT and YYREEE (reference sequence). V shed 3 bases and J 4 bases; nucleotides not matched to a gene: 5. This chain's CDR3 is CASSSGTSGETQYF. Here the CDR3 DNA reads TGTGCCAGCAGCTCCGGGACTAGTGGAGAGACCCAGTACTTC.

This clone has only a few counts. V gene TRBV10-3 combines with J gene TRBJ1-6; D uncertain. The germline gives CDR1 ENHRY, CDR2 SYGVKD. CDR3 length: 15 residues. Trimming stripped 3 bases from V and 6 bases from J, with 12 bases between. The CDR3 loop is CAISERVPGNSPLHF. In DNA, the CDR3 is TGTGCCATCAGTGAACGGGTCCCCGGTAATTCACCCCTCCACTTT.

A few counts support this clone. The gene calls are TRBV6-5 and TRBJ1-4, with unresolved D. The ends were cut back, 5 bases at V and 9 bases at J, with 13 bases in the middle. The CDR3 contains 13 residues. CDR1 and CDR2 (germline): MNHEY, SVGAGI. The CDR3 nucleotides read TGTGCCAGCAGTGCCCAGGTTTATCAAAAACTGTTTTTT. Amino acids: CASSAQVYQKLFF.

This chain joins TRBV5-6 and TRBJ2-1; TRBD1 matches at 7 bases. Trimming cost V 5 bases and J 0 bases; bases outside gene matches: 8. The CDR3 loop spans 16 amino acids. CDR1 SGHDT and CDR2 YYEEEE come from the germline V gene. Here the CDR3 reads CASSTGALSSYNEQFF. The CDR3 DNA reads TGTGCCAGCAGTACAGGGGCTCTGAGCTCCTACAATGAGCAGTTCTTC.

This clone has only a few counts. This rearrangement joins TRBV28 to TRBJ1-5; TRBD1 matches at 12 bases. The CDR3 spans 16 residues. Trimming at V came to 7 bases and at J to 7 bases, leaving 11 bases not matched to a gene. Germline V gene lookup returns CDR1 MDHEN and CDR2 SYDVKM. The CDR3 spells CASTVGGTGGRQPQHF. Here the CDR3 DNA reads TGTGCCAGCACCGTTGGGGGGACAGGGGGCAGACAGCCCCAGCATTTT.

The rearrangement links TRBV4-3 to TRBJ1-1; 7 bases are shared with TRBD1. This CDR3 is built from 18 residues. The V gene's germline CDR1 is LGHNA and CDR2 YSLEER. V gave up 4 bases and J gave up 4 bases; unmatched junction bases: 18. The CDR3 region is CASSPTVGRGGESTEAFF. CDR3 in DNA: TGCGCCAGCAGCCCGACAGTCGGGCGAGGGGGCGAGAGCACTGAAGCTTTCTTT.

The chain combines TRBV7-9 with TRBJ1-2; D remains ambiguous. This CDR3 contains 14 residues. CDR1 is SEHNR and CDR2 is FQNEAQ in the germline V gene (reference sequence). V lost 6 bases and J lost 0, with 11 bases in between. CDR3 DNA: TGTGCCAGCAGTCAACCGACCTCTAACTATGGCTACACCTTC. This gives the protein CASSQPTSNYGYTF.

At least ten counts were recorded for this clone. V and J are TRBV27 and TRBJ2-1; tentatively, D is TRBD2 (5 bases). This CDR3 is built from 12 residues. Germline V CDR1 and CDR2: MNHEY, SMNVEV (reference sequence). V was shortened by 6 bases and J by 6 bases, with 9 bases between the two germline ends. CDR3 in amino acids: CASSPAGNEQFF. The DNA for the CDR3 is TGTGCCAGCAGCCCCGCGGGCAATGAGCAGTTCTTC.

V gene TRBV7-2 combines with J gene TRBJ1-5; possibly TRBD1 for D (5 bases). V shed 0 bases and J shed 4 bases, with 7 bases lying between them. CDR1 is SGHTA and CDR2 is FQGNSA in the germline V gene. CDR3 length: 14 residues. The DNA for the CDR3 is TGTGCCAGCAGCTTAGCTCGGGGGAATCAGCCCCAGCATTTT. It is translated as CASSLARGNQPQHF. The variable domain in full, with the rest retrieved from reference TRBV7-2 and TRBJ1-5, is GAGVSQSPSNKVTEKGKDVELRCDPISGHTALYWYRQSLGQGLEFLIYFQGNSAPDKSGLPSDRFSAERTGGSVSTLTIQRTQQEDSAVYLCASSLARGNQPQHFGDGTRLSIL.

This clone has just a few counts. The chain joins TRBV2 to TRBJ1-6, with TRBD1 identical over 7 bases. The germline V gene encodes CDR1 SNHLY and CDR2 FYNNEI. The CDR3 loop spans 11 amino acids. Losses at the gene ends were 8 bases for V and 8 bases for J; bases not matched to a gene: 0. This CDR3 reads CASQGDSPLHF. Here the CDR3 DNA reads TGTGCCAGCCAGGGGGATTCACCCCTCCACTTT.

This clone has a count of ten or more. The rearrangement links TRBV19 to TRBJ1-3, with D unresolved. CDR1 is LNHDA, CDR2 SQIVND, per germline (reference sequence). Trimming cost V 8 bases and J 0 bases, with 8 bases left between them. There are 13 residues in the CDR3. The CDR3 nucleotides are TGTGCCAGTGGAGAGATCTCTGGAAACACCATATATTTT. Protein: CASGEISGNTIYF.

This clone was recorded a few times. V usage is TRBV7-9 and J usage is TRBJ2-3, with a weak D call TRBD2 (5 bases). Germline CDR1 SEHNR, CDR2 FQNEAQ (reference sequence). Trimming took off 5 bases at V and 0 bases at J, with 12 bases between the two ends. The CDR3 consists of 15 residues. The CDR3 protein is CASSPGRGSTDTQYF. CDR3 in DNA: TGTGCCAGCAGCCCAGGACGGGGTAGCACAGATACGCAGTATTTT.

This clone was seen only a few times. The genes are TRBV6-5 and TRBJ2-2; a weak D match, TRBD1 (7 bases). CDR1 is MNHEY and CDR2 is SVGAGI in the germline V gene. V was trimmed by 5 bases and J by 5 bases, leaving 15 bases between them. The CDR3 is 15 residues long. Written as DNA, the CDR3 is TGTGCCAGCAGTACCACAGGGGCGGGAACCGGGGAGCTGTTTTTT. This gives the protein CASSTTGAGTGELFF.

This clone occurred a few times. This chain joins TRBV29-1 and TRBJ2-5; maybe TRBD2 (5 bases). The V gene lost 7 bases and the J gene lost 7 bases, with 19 bases spanning the gap. This CDR3 comprises 13 residues. In germline, CDR1 is SQVTM, CDR2 ANQGSEA. The CDR3 reads CSAGVGDRGTQYF. The DNA of the CDR3 is TGCAGCGCCGGGGTTGGGGATAGAGGGACCCAGTACTTC.

This clone has a handful of counts. V usage is TRBV28 and J usage is TRBJ2-3, with D perhaps matching TRBD1 (6 bases). Germline assignment: CDR1 MDHEN and CDR2 SYDVKM. V was shortened by 3 bases and J by 1 base, with 8 bases between the two germline ends. The CDR3 totals 14 residues. This CDR3 reads CASSFGQRTDTQYF. The CDR3 DNA sequence: TGTGCCAGCAGTTTCGGACAGCGCACAGATACGCAGTATTTT.

This clone was counted between two and nine times. The chain recombines TRBV2 with TRBJ2-1; 7 bases match TRBD2. The germline CDR1 and CDR2 sequences are SNHLY and FYNNEI. The CDR3 runs 15 residues. The trim removed 8 bases at V and 2 bases at J, leaving 9 bases unmatched. For the CDR3, the DNA is TGTGCCAGCTCCATTCTAGCGGCTGCCTACAATGAGCAGTTCTTC. Its protein product is CASSILAAAYNEQFF.

This clone was counted a few times. The chain joins TRBV28 to TRBJ1-5, with 7 positions matching TRBD1. Germline V gives CDR1 MDHEN, CDR2 SYDVKM. This CDR3 is 17 amino acids long. The ends lost 5 bases at V and 0 bases at J; junction bases unmatched: 10. The CDR3 region has the DNA TGTGCCAGCAGTCCCTCCCAGACAGGGACTAGCAATCAGCCCCAGCATTTT. This gives the protein CASSPSQTGTSNQPQHF.

About this clone itself: The conserved phenylalanine or tryptophan normally closing the CDR3 is absent here, so this likely arose from a read error. It is unclear where the CDR3 begins or ends on the DNA, so no DNA is shown, and the CDR3 is as TCRdb lists it. The J gene is TRBJ1-1, the V gene TRBV2; TRBD1 is the table's D call, not checked against the DNA. The CDR3 sequence runs 11 residues, both termini included. Germline V CDR1 and CDR2: SNHLY, FYNNEI. The CDR3: CASSGADTPRV.

Many counts were recorded for this clone. The genes are TRBV7-2 and TRBJ1-2; D is unresolved. Per germline, CDR1 SGHTA and CDR2 FQGNSA. The CDR3 covers 14 residues. V dropped 1 base and J dropped 4 bases, with 10 bases sitting between them. CDR3 coding DNA: TGTGCCAGCAGCTTAGATGTGGATCGCTATGGCTACACCTTC. It specifies CASSLDVDRYGYTF. Combining the CDR3 with reference TRBV7-2 and TRBJ1-2 gives the whole variable domain GAGVSQSPSNKVTEKGKDVELRCDPISGHTALYWYRQSLGQGLEFLIYFQGNSAPDKSGLPSDRFSAERTGGSVSTLTIQRTQQEDSAVYLCASSLDVDRYGYTFGSGTRLTVV.

This clone showed up just a few times. The chain links TRBV2 to TRBJ2-5; D gene uncertain. CDR3 length: 13 residues. Trimming cost V 7 bases and J 5 bases, with 14 bases left between them. Germline assignment: CDR1 SNHLY and CDR2 FYNNEI. DNA of the CDR3: TGTGCCAGCATGCGCGACCCCGACGAGACCCAGTACTTC. Its protein product is CASMRDPDETQYF.

This clone turned up a few times. The V gene is TRBV10-3, the J gene TRBJ2-5, with a tentative D call TRBD1 (6 bases). Trimming removed 7 bases from V and 5 bases from J, with 17 bases in between. This CDR3 comprises 14 residues. From germline, CDR1 is ENHRY and CDR2 SYGVKD. The CDR3 DNA reads TGTGCCATCAAGACGGACAGTCGCCCGGAGACCCAGTACTTC. This translates into CAIKTDSRPETQYF.

The sample holds a few counts of this clone. The chain carries TRBV4-3 and TRBJ2-5; TRBD2 agrees at 7 bases. The trim removed 0 bases at V and 7 bases at J, leaving 11 bases unmatched. The CDR3 totals 16 residues. CDR1 and CDR2 from the germline V gene are LGHNA and YSLEER. This CDR3 reads CASSQDRGGRGWTQYF. The CDR3 DNA reads TGCGCCAGCAGCCAAGATCGAGGAGGGAGGGGATGGACCCAGTACTTC.

The V call is TRBV29-1, the J call TRBJ2-1, with D unresolved. V lost 4 bases and J 4 bases, leaving 11 bases between the germline ends. The length of the CDR3 is 13 residues. Germline assignment: CDR1 SQVTM and CDR2 ANQGSEA. The CDR3: CSVGGSQYNEQFF. The CDR3 nucleotides are TGCAGCGTTGGTGGCAGCCAGTACAATGAGCAGTTCTTC.

This clone was seen only a few times. The chain has TRBV25-1 and TRBJ1-6; no clear D. Trimming removed 0 bases at V and 8 bases at J, with 11 bases between. This CDR3 is 15 amino acids long. Germline assignment: CDR1 MGHDK and CDR2 SYGVNS. CDR3 sequence: CASSEYLDSDSPLHF. Here the CDR3 DNA reads TGTGCCAGCAGTGAATACCTGGACTCGGATTCACCCCTCCACTTT.

This chain links TRBV6-1 with TRBJ1-3, with D tentatively TRBD1 (6 bases). Trimming removed 5 bases from V and 2 bases from J, with 13 bases in between. Per germline, CDR1 MNHNS and CDR2 SASEGT. The CDR3 runs to 15 residues. The CDR3 DNA follows: TGTGCCAGCAGTTTAGGTCGGACAGCTGGAAACACCATATATTTT. Its translation is CASSLGRTAGNTIYF.

This clone appeared a few times. This chain uses TRBV7-2 with TRBJ2-1; TRBD1 matches 7 bases. Germline CDR1 is SGHTA and CDR2 is FQGNSA. Losses at the gene ends were 5 bases for V and 7 bases for J; bases not matched to a gene: 11. The CDR3 runs to 15 residues. CDR3: CASSTRQGVRNEQFF. DNA for the CDR3: TGTGCCAGCAGCACCCGACAGGGAGTGAGGAATGAGCAGTTCTTC. Drawing the rest from reference TRBV7-2 and TRBJ2-1, the complete variable domain is GAGVSQSPSNKVTEKGKDVELRCDPISGHTALYWYRQSLGQGLEFLIYFQGNSAPDKSGLPSDRFSAERTGGSVSTLTIQRTQQEDSAVYLCASSTRQGVRNEQFFGPGTRLTVL.